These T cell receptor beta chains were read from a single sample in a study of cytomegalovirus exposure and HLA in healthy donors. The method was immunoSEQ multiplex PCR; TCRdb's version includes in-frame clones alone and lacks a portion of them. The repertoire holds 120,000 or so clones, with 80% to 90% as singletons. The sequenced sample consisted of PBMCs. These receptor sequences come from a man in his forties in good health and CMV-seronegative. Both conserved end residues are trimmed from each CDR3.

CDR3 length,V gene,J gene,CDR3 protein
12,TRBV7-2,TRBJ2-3,ASSSRGATDTQY
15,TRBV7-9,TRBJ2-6,ASSPLAGVSGANVLT
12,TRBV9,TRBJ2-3,ASSVTGGRDTQY
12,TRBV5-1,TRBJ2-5,ASSLLKFQGAQY
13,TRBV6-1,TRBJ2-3,ASMPPGQGVGTQY
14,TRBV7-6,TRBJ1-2,ASSFGQVGTNYGYT
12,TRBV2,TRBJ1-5,ASTPGNRNQPQH
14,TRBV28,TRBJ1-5,ASSSPGEWADQPQH
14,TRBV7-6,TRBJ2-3,ASSLRGTGKADTQY
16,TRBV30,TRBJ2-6,AYATTGLSGSGANVLT
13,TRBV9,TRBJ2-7,ASSVHTGTGYEQY
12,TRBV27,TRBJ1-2,ASSGRTGLYGYT
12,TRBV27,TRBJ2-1,ASRQGAPYNEQF
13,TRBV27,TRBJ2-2,ASSMNRGHWRELF
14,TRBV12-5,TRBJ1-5,ASGLGTGYSNQPQH
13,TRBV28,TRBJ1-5,ASSPAVGGNQPQH
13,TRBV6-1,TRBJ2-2,ASARGGGNTGELF
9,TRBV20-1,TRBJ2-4,SARTRNIQY
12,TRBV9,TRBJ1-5,ASGIGQDNQPQH
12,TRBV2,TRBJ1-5,ASSQGQRNQPQH
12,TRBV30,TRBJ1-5,AWRDRDRGEPQH
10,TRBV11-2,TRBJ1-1,ASSSFLGNAF
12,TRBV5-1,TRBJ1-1,ASSQVGQNTEAF
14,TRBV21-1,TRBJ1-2,ASSPPPQRGGYGYT
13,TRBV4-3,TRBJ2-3,ASSQAGNLADTQY
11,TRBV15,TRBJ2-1,ATSRDRVDEQF
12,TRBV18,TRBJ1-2,ASSQDSSNYGYT
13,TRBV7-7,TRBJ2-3,ASSSGLANTDTQY
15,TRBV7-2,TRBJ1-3,ASSLNRMTLGGNTIY
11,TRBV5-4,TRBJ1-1,ASSFPTGTEAF
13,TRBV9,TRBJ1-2,ASSVEGGLAYGYT
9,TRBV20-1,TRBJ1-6,SASLGDSLH
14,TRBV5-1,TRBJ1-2,ASSLGRVGGNYGYT
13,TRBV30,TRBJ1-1,AWSVPTPAVPEAF
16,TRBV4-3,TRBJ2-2,ASSQKPNRGTNTGELF
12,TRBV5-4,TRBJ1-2,ASSREVQGEGYT
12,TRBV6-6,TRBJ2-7,ASRGPGQEYEQY
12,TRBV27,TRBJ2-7,ASSLQGDYYEQY
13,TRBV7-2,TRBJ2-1,ASSLMGLVGNEQF
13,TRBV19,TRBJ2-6,ASSIWGTGANGLT
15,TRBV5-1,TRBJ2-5,ASSSTPGLAGGETQY
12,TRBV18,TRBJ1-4,ASSPPGAREKLF
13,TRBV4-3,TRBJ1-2,ASSQDRGSIHGYT
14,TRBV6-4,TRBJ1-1,ASSDSPGTRDTEAF
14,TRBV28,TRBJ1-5,ATDRTGRKRNQPQH
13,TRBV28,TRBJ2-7,ASSLWASGSYEQY
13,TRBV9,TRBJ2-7,ASSVDSGAYYEQY
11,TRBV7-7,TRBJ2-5,ASSSDSQETQY
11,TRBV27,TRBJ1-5,ASSPGPGVPQH
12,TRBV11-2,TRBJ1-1,ASSPRPWAPEAF
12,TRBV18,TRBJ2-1,ASSTTSGLREQF
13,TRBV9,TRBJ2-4,ASSVSGTGSHIQY
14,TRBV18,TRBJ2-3,ASSPFEGSFSDTQY
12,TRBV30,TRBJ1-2,AWSAGLRSYGYT
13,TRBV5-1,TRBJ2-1,ASSFREPRGGEQF